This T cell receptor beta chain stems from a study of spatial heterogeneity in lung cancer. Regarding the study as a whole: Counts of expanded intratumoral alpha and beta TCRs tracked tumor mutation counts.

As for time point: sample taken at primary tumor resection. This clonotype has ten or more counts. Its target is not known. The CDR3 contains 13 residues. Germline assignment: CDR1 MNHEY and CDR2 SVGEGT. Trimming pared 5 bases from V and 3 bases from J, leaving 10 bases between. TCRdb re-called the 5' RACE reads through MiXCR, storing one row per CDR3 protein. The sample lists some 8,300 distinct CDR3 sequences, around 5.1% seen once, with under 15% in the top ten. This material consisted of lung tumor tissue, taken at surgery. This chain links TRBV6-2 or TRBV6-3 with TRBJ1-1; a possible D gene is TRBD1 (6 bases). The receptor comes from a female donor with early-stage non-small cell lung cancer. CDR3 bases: TGTGCCAGCAGTCCCCAGGGGCACACTGAAGCTTTCTTT. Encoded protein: CASSPQGHTEAFF.